This TCR beta chain was found in a study of blood T cell repertoires in COVID-19. A single count supports this clone. Those enrolled in Seattle joined during active infection and were followed longitudinally afterward. The V gene end was trimmed by 0 bases and the J gene end by 6 bases; junction bases not matched to a gene: 2. This CDR3 spans 15 amino acids. Germline V gives CDR1 MNHEY, CDR2 SVGAGI. Libraries were prepared by immunoSEQ multiplex PCR; TCRdb keeps only in-frame clonotypes and omits some of them. Of around 430,000 clones in the sample, 70% to 90% were seen once. The sequence came from a woman aged 45 to 65 with COVID-19, enrolled during active disease. The sequenced sample consisted of peripheral blood. The V gene is TRBV6-5, the J gene TRBJ1-4; TRBD1 agrees at 9 bases. The DNA of the CDR3 is TGTGCCAGCAGTTACTCGGACAGGGGACATGAAAAACTGTTTTTT. This codes for CASSYSDRGHEKLFF.